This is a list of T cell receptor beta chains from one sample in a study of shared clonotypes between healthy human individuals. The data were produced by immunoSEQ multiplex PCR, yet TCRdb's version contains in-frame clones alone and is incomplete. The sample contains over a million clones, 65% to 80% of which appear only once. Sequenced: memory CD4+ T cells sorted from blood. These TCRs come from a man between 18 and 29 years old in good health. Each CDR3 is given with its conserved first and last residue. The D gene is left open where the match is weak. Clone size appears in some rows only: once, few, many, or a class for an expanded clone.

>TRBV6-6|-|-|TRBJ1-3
CASSYRPGNTIYF
TGTGCCAGCAGTTACCGCCCCGGAAACACCATATATTTT
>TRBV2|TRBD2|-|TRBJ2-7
CASSAQLAGMYEQYF
TGTGCCAGCAGTGCGCAGCTAGCGGGAATGTACGAGCAGTACTTC
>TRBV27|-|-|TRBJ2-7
CASSFYGFSYEQYF
TGTGCCAGCAGTTTTTATGGTTTCAGCTACGAGCAGTACTTC
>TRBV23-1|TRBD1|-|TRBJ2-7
CASSQSRDSNYEQYF
TGCGCCAGCAGTCAATCGAGGGACAGTAACTACGAGCAGTACTTC
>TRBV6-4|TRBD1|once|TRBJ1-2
CASSTGTGEGYTF
TGTGCCAGCAGTACCGGGACAGGGGAAGGCTACACCTTC
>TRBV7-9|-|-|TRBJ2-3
CASRTTSTDTQYF
TGTGCCAGCAGGACCACTAGCACAGATACGCAGTATTTT
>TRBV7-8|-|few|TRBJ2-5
CASSLAVEETQYF
TGTGCCAGCAGCTTAGCTGTAGAAGAGACCCAGTACTTC
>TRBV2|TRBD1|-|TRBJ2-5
CASSGDRGQETQYF
TGTGCCAGCAGCGGGGACAGGGGGCAGGAGACCCAGTACTTC
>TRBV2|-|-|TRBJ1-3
CASSAGLLGGNTIYF
TGTGCCAGCAGTGCTGGGTTGTTGGGCGGAAACACCATATATTTT
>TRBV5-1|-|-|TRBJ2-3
CASSPRGGVSSDTQYF
TGCGCCAGCAGCCCGAGGGGAGGTGTAAGTTCAGATACGCAGTATTTT
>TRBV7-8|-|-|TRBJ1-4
CASSSQGQVGEKLFF
TGTGCCAGCAGCTCCCAAGGACAAGTTGGGGAAAAACTGTTTTTT